This T cell receptor (beta chain) was found in a study of CD8 T cells in Susac syndrome. Random hexamers served to reverse transcribe roughly 0.45 to 1 ug RNA. The authors amplified TCR beta CDR3 across 54 Vbeta and 13 Jbeta using immunoSEQ multiplex PCR. TCRdb redid the calling of the immunoSEQ multiplex PCR reads with MiXCR, one entry per CDR3 protein. The repertoire consists of 300,000 to 350,000 distinct CDR3 sequences, with approximately 90% occurring once and the leading ten covering roughly 0.059%. The T cells that were sequenced for TCR beta were CD8+ and CD4+ cells from blood. Treatment-naive patients with stable or active relapsing-remitting disease were the multiple sclerosis controls. The CDR3 covers 18 residues. With V trimmed by 0 bases and J by 0 bases, 4 bases remained unmatched. Germline V CDR1 and CDR2: MNHEY, SVGAGI.

The TCR was taken from a human donor with multiple sclerosis. The sample consisted of CD4+ T cells from PBMCs. The chain has TRBV6-5 and TRBJ2-6, with 8 bases lining up with TRBD1. The CDR3 loop is CASSYSQGDTSGANVLTF. The CDR3 DNA sequence: TGTGCCAGCAGTTACTCACAGGGGGACACCTCTGGGGCCAACGTCCTGACTTTC.